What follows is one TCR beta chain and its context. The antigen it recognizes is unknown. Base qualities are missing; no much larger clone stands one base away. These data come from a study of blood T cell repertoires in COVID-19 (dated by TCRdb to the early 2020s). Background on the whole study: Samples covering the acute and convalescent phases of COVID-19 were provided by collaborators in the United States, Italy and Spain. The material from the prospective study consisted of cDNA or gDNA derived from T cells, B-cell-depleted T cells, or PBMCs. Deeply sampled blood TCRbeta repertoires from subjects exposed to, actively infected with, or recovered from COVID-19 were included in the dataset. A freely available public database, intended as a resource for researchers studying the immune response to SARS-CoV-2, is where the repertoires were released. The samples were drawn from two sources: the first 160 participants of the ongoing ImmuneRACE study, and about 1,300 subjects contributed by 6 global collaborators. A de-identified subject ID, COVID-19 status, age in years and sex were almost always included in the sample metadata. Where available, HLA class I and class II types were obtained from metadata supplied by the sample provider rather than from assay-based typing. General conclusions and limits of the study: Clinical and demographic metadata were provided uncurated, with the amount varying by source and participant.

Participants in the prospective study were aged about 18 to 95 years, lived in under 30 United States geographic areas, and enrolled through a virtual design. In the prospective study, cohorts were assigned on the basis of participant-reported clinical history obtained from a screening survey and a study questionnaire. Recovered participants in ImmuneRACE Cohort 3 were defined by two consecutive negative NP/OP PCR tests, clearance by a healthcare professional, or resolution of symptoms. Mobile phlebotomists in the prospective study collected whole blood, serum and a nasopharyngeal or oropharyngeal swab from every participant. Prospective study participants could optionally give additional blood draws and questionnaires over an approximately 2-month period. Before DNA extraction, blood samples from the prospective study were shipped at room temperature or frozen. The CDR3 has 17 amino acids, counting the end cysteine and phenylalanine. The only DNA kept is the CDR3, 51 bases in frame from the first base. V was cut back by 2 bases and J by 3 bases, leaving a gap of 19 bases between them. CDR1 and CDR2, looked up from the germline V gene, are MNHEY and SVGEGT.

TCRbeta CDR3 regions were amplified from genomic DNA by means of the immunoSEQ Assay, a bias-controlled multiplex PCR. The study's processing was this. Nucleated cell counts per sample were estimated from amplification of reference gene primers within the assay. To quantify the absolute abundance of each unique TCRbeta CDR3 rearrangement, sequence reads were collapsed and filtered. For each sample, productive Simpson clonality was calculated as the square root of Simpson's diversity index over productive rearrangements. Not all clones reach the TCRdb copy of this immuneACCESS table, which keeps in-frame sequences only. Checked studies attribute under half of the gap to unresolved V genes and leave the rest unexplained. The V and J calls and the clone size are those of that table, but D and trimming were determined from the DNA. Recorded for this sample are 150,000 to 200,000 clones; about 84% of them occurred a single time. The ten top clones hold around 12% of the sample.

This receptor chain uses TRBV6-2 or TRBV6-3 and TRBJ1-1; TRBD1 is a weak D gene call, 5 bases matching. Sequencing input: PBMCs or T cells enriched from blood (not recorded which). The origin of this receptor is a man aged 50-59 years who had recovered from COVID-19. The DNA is TGTGCCAGCAGTTACATCCCAGGCACTTGGGGGGACACTGAAGCTTTCTTT. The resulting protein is CASSYIPGTWGDTEAFF.